These 17 T cell receptor beta chains originate from one sample sequenced in a study of blood T cell repertoires in COVID-19. The data were produced by immunoSEQ multiplex PCR, yet TCRdb's version contains in-frame clones alone and is incomplete. The sample consists of 250,000 or so clones, about 88% of them appearing once. The material sequenced was peripheral blood. The receptors here all came from a woman in her seventies with active or convalescent COVID-19.

This clone came up a few times. The CDR3 DNA follows: TGCACCTGTTGGGGGACAGGGGCTAGCACTGAAGCTTTCTTT. It translates to CTCWGTGASTEAFF. The J gene is TRBJ1-1, the V gene TRBV29-1, with 10 bases matching TRBD1. The CDR3 runs 14 residues. CDR1 and CDR2 (germline): SQVTM, ANQGSEA.

V and J are TRBV19 and TRBJ1-2; no reliable D call. CDR3 size: 12 residues. Germline V gene sequence: CDR1 LNHDA, CDR2 SQIVND (reference sequence). V was pared by 3 bases and J by 6 bases, with 8 bases between. CDR3 residues: CASSMRADGYTF. The CDR3 DNA is TGTGCCAGTAGTATGCGCGCGGATGGCTACACCTTC.

V is TRBV19 and J is TRBJ2-1; the match to TRBD2 covers 11 bases. The junction had 24 bases not matched to a gene; V was cut back by 2 bases and J by 9 bases. The CDR3 is made up of 21 amino acids. Germline CDR1 and CDR2: LNHDA and SQIVND (reference sequence). The CDR3 here is CASSIQPGLLAGVRVKGEQFF. CDR3 nucleotide sequence: TGTGCCAGTAGTATACAGCCGGGGTTACTAGCGGGGGTTCGGGTGAAGGGTGAGCAGTTCTTC.

The chain links TRBV4-2 to TRBJ2-1; 9 positions agree with TRBD2. Germline V CDR1 and CDR2: LGHNA, YNFKEQ. The V segment lost 0 bases and the J segment 8 bases; nucleotides outside the gene matches: 11. The CDR3 has 17 amino acids. The CDR3 DNA reads as TGTGCCAGCAGCCAAGAGGGCTCGCGGGGGGGCCGGGATGAGCAGTTCTTC. This codes for CASSQEGSRGGRDEQFF.

The chain uses TRBV28 and TRBJ1-3, with D unresolved. Per the germline V gene, CDR1 is MDHEN and CDR2 is SYDVKM. V lost 5 bases, J lost 0 bases, and 8 bases lay in between. The CDR3 spans 14 residues. The CDR3 DNA sequence: TGTGCCAGCAGTGAGGCGCACTCTGGAAACACCATATATTTT. It yields the protein CASSEAHSGNTIYF.

The chain carries TRBV5-1 and TRBJ2-3, with 7 bases identical to TRBD2. The CDR3 is made up of 15 amino acids. V trimming: 1 base; J trimming: 7 bases; junction bases outside the gene matches: 9. The germline CDR1 and CDR2 sequences are SGHRS and YFSETQ. CDR3 in amino acids: CASSLTSSAGNTQYF. The DNA of the CDR3 is TGCGCCAGCAGCTTGACTTCCTCAGCGGGAAATACGCAGTATTTT. Combining the CDR3 with reference TRBV5-1 and TRBJ2-3 gives the whole variable domain KAGVTQTPRYLIKTRGQQVTLSCSPISGHRSVSWYQQTPGQGLQFLFEYFSETQRNKGNFPGRFSGRQFSNSRSEMNVSTLELGDSALYLCASSLTSSAGNTQYFGPGTRLTVL.

V gene TRBV5-1 combines with J gene TRBJ2-1, with TRBD1 matching 9 bases. This CDR3 spans 13 amino acids. V lost 4 bases to trimming and J lost 6 bases; unmatched junction nucleotides: 2. CDR1 is SGHRS, CDR2 YFSETQ, per germline. The CDR3: CASSKGQGNEQFF. CDR3 coding DNA: TGCGCCAGCAGCAAGGGACAGGGCAATGAGCAGTTCTTC.

This clone appeared a single time. This chain joins TRBV27 and TRBJ1-2, with D maybe TRBD1 (6 bases). Trimming left V 7 bases short and J 3 bases short, with 15 bases between. CDR3 length: 14 residues. From germline, CDR1 is MNHEY and CDR2 SMNVEV (reference sequence). This CDR3 is CASKPLQGYYGYTF. The CDR3 DNA reads as TGTGCCAGCAAACCCCTCCAGGGGTACTATGGCTACACCTTC.

The chain has TRBV19 and TRBJ2-3; 8 bases agree with TRBD1. Germline V gives CDR1 LNHDA, CDR2 SQIVND (reference sequence). This CDR3 is built from 15 residues. The ends lost 4 bases at V and 2 bases at J; junction bases unmatched: 5. As DNA, the CDR3 is TGTGCCAGTAGTAGCCCGGGACAGGTCACAGATACGCAGTATTTT. Translated: CASSSPGQVTDTQYF. Full variable domain (rest looked up from reference TRBV19 and TRBJ2-3): DGGITQSPKYLFRKEGQNVTLSCEQNLNHDAMYWYRQDPGQGLRLIYYSQIVNDFQKGDIAEGYSVSREKKESFPLTVTSAQKNPTAFYLCASSSPGQVTDTQYFGPGTRLTVL.

V and J are TRBV5-1 and TRBJ2-1; 8 nucleotides line up with TRBD2. Germline CDR1 SGHRS, CDR2 YFSETQ. The CDR3 contains 15 residues. The V segment lost 4 bases and the J segment 4 bases; nucleotides outside the gene matches: 7. The CDR3: CASSRTGGLYNEQFF. CDR3 bases: TGCGCCAGCAGCCGGACGGGGGGGCTTTACAATGAGCAGTTCTTC.

J is TRBJ2-2 and V is TRBV11-2; 8 bases are shared with TRBD1. In germline, CDR1 is SGHAT, CDR2 FQNNGV. This CDR3 is 15 amino acids long. The V gene end was trimmed by 6 bases and the J gene end by 6 bases; junction bases not matched to a gene: 9. CDR3 sequence: CASSPQGATAGELFF. In DNA, the CDR3 is TGTGCCAGCAGTCCCCAGGGGGCCACGGCCGGGGAGCTGTTTTTT.

This sequence joins TRBV5-1 and TRBJ1-3, with D possibly being TRBD1 (6 bases). Germline values: CDR1 SGHRS, CDR2 YFSETQ. V gave up 0 bases and J gave up 1 base, with 17 bases separating them. This CDR3 comprises 18 residues. This CDR3 reads CASSLALQGDLSGNTIYF. The CDR3 bases are TGCGCCAGCAGCTTGGCCCTACAGGGAGATCTTTCTGGAAACACCATATATTTT.

The V and J genes are TRBV6-5 and TRBJ2-1; 9 bases agree with TRBD1. V dropped 7 bases and J dropped 7; count of bases not matched to a gene: 11. The CDR3 contains 15 residues. Germline CDR1 and CDR2: MNHEY and SVGAGI. CDR3 sequence reads: CASTRKGTGRNEQFF. CDR3 DNA sequence: TGTGCCAGCACCCGGAAAGGGACAGGGAGGAATGAGCAGTTCTTC.

This sequence joins TRBV18 and TRBJ1-5, with a weak D call TRBD1 (5 bases). This CDR3 contains 15 residues. V was cut by 2 bases and J by 5 bases, with 13 bases left in between. Germline V gene lookup returns CDR1 KGHSH and CDR2 LQKENI. CDR3 nucleotides: TGTGCCAGCTCACCAACAGGTAGGTACGATCAGCCCCAGCATTTT. Encoded protein: CASSPTGRYDQPQHF.

This chain connects TRBV27 to TRBJ2-3; D is ambiguous. This CDR3 contains 15 residues. Trimming shortened V by 5 bases and J by 0 bases, and 12 bases separated the two germline ends. Germline V gene sequence: CDR1 MNHEY, CDR2 SMNVEV (reference sequence). CDR3 loop: CASSPLLISTDTQYF. For the CDR3, the DNA is TGTGCCAGCAGTCCCTTACTAATCAGCACAGATACGCAGTATTTT.

The chain is built from TRBV5-6 and TRBJ2-1, with a weak D call TRBD1 (5 bases). The ends were cut back, 0 bases at V and 4 bases at J, with 17 bases in the middle. Germline V lookup: CDR1 SGHDT, CDR2 YYEEEE. This CDR3 contains 17 residues. This CDR3 is CASSLATAMLLYNEQFF. Written as DNA, the CDR3 is TGTGCCAGCAGCTTGGCGACAGCCATGCTTCTATACAATGAGCAGTTCTTC.

This clone was seen just once. The genes are TRBV5-1 and TRBJ1-3; 7 bases match TRBD1. The CDR3 extends over 17 amino acids. Looked up from germline, CDR1 is SGHRS and CDR2 is YFSETQ. The junction had 10 bases not matched to a gene; V was cut back by 4 bases and J by 0 bases. The CDR3 DNA follows: TGCGCCAGCAGCCAAGGGGGACAGTTCTTCTCTGGAAACACCATATATTTT. Translated: CASSQGGQFFSGNTIYF.